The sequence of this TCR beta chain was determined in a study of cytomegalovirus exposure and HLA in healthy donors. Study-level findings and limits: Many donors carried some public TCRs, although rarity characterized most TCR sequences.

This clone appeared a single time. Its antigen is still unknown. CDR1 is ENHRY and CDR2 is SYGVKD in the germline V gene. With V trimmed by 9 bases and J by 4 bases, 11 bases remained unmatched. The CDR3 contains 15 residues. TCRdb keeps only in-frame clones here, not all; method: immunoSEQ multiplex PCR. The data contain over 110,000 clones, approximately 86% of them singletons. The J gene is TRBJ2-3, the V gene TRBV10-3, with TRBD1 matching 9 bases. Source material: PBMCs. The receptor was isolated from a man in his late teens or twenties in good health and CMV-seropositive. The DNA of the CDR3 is TGTGCCATTACTCCGACAGGGGGGGTTGCAGATACGCAGTATTTT. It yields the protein CAITPTGGVADTQYF.